The entry that follows covers one TCR beta chain sequence. The sample is drawn from a study of blood T cell repertoires in COVID-19. CDR3 length: 14 amino acids. Looked up from germline, CDR1 is SGDLS and CDR2 is YYNGEE. Trimming took 2 bases from V and 9 from J, leaving 15 bases between them. TCRdb's copy holds only in-frame clones and misses some; the assay was immunoSEQ multiplex PCR. This table holds 190,000 or so clones, 85% to 90% found once. The cohort comprised adults aged 18 to 89 years residing in approximately 25 US areas. The recovered donors of Cohort 3 showed two negative PCRs, clearance, or symptom resolution.

The receptor was derived from a man aged 30-40 years who had recovered from COVID-19. The chain recombines TRBV9 with TRBJ2-1; D is perhaps TRBD1 (6 bases). The sequenced sample was PBMCs or T cells enriched from blood (not recorded which). The CDR3 region has the DNA TGTGCCAGCAGCGTGGTGGACAGCCGGGGTGAGCAGTTCTTC. It is translated as CASSVVDSRGEQFF. Full variable domain (rest looked up from reference TRBV9 and TRBJ2-1): DSGVTQTPKHLITATGQRVTLRCSPRSGDLSVYWYQQSLDQGLQFLIQYYNGEERAKGNILERFSAQQFPDLHSELNLSSLELGDSALYFCASSVVDSRGEQFFGPGTRLTVL.